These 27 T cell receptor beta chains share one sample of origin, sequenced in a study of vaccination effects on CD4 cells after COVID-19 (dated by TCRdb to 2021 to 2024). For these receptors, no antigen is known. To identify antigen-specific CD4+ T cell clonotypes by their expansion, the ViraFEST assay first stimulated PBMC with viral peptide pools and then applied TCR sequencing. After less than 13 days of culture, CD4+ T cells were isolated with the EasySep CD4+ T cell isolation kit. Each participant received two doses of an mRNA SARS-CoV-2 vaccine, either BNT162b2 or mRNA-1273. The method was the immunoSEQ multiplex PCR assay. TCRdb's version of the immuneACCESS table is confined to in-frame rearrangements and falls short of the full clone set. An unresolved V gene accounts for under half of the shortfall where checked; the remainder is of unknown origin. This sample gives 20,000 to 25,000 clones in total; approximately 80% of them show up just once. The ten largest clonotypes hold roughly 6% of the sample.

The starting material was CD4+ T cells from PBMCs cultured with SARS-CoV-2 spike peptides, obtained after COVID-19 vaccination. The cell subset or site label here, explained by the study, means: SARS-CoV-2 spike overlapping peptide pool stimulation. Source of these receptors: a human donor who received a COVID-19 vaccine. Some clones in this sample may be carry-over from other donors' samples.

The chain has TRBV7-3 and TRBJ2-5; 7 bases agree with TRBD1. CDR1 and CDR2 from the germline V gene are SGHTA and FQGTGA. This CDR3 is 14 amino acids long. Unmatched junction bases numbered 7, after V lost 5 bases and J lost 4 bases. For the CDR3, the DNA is TGTGCCAGCAGCCCCCAGGGGGTAGTAGAGACCCAGTACTTC. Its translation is CASSPQGVVETQYF. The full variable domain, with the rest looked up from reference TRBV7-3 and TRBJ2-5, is GAGVSQTPSNKVTEKGKYVELRCDPISGHTALYWYRQSLGQGPEFLIYFQGTGAADDSGLPNDRFFAVRPEGSVSTLKIQRTERGDSAVYLCASSPQGVVETQYFGPGTRLLVL.

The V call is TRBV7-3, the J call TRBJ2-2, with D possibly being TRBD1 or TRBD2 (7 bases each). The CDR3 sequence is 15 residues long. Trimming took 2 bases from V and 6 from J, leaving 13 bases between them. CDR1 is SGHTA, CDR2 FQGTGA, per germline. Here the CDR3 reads CASSLGSGGAGELFF. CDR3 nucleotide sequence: TGTGCCAGCAGCTTAGGATCAGGGGGGGCCGGGGAGCTGTTTTTT.

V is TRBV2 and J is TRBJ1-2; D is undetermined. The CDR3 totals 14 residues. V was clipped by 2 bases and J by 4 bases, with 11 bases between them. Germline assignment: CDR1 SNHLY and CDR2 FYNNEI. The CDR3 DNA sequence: TGTGCCAGCAGTGAATTTGGCAATAGCTATGGCTACACCTTC. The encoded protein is CASSEFGNSYGYTF.

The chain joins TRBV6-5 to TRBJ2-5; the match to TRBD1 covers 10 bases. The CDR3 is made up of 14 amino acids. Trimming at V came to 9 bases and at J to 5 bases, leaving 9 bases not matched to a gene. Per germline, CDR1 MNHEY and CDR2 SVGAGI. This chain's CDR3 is CASWDRGLGETQYF. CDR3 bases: TGTGCCAGTTGGGACAGGGGTCTAGGGGAGACCCAGTACTTC.

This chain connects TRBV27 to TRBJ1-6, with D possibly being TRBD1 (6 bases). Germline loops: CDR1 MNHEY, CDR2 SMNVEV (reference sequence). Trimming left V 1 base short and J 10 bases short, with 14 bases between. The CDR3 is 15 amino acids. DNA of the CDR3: TGTGCCAGCAGTTTATTTGGGGGGCGCGGATCACCCCTCCACTTT. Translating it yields CASSLFGGRGSPLHF.

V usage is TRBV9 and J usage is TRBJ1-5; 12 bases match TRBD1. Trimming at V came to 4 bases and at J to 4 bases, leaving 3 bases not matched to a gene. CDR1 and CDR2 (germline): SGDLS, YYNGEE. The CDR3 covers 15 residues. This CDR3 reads CASSLGQGANQPQHF. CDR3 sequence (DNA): TGTGCCAGCAGCCTGGGACAGGGGGCGAATCAGCCCCAGCATTTT.

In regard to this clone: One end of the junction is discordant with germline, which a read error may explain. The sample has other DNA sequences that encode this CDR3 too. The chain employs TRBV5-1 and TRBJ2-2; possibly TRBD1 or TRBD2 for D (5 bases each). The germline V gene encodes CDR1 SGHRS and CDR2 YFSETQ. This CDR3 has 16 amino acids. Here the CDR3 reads CASSLVWGTNTGELFF. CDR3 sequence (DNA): TGCGCCAGCAGCTTAGTTTGGGGGACGAACACTGGGGAGCTGTTTTTT.

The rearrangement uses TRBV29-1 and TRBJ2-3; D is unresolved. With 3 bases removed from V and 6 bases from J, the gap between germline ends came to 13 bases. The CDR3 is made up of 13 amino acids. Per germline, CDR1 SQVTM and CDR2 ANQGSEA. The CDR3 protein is CSVEAAPRDTQYF. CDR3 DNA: TGCAGCGTTGAGGCAGCTCCGCGGGATACGCAGTATTTT.

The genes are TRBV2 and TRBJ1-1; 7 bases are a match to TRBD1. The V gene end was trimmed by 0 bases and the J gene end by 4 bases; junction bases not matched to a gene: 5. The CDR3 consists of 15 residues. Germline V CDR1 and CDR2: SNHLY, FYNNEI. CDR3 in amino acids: CASSEAYRGFTEAFF. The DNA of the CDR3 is TGTGCCAGCAGTGAAGCGTACAGGGGATTCACTGAAGCTTTCTTT.

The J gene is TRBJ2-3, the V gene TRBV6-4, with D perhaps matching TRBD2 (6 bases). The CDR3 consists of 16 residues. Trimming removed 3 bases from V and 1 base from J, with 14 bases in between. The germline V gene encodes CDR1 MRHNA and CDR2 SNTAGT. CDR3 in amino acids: CASSDNGLSRTDTQYF. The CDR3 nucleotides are TGTGCCAGCAGTGATAATGGACTATCCCGCACAGATACGCAGTATTTT.

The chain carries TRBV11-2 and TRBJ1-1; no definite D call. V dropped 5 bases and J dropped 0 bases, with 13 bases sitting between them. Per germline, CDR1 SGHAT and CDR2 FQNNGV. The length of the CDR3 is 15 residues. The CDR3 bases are TGTGCCAGCAGCCCCCGTCGGTTACTGAACACTGAAGCTTTCTTT. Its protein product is CASSPRRLLNTEAFF.

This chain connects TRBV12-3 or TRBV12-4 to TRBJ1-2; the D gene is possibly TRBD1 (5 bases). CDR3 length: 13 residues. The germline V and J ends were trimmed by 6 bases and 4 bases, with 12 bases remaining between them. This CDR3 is CASRRGLVYGYTF. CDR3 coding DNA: TGTGCCAGCAGGAGGGGCCTTGTCTATGGCTACACCTTC.

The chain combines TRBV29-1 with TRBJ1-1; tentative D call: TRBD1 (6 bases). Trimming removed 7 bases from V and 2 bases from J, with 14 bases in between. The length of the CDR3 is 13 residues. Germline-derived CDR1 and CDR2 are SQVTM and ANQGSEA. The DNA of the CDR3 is TGCAGCGGCCTCAGGGGACCCAACACTGAAGCTTTCTTT. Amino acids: CSGLRGPNTEAFF. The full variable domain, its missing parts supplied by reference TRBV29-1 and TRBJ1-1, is SAVISQKPSRDICQRGTSLTIQCQVDSQVTMMFWYRQQPGQSLTLIATANQGSEATYESGFVIDKFPISRPNLTFSTLTVSNMSPEDSSIYLCSGLRGPNTEAFFGQGTRLTVV.

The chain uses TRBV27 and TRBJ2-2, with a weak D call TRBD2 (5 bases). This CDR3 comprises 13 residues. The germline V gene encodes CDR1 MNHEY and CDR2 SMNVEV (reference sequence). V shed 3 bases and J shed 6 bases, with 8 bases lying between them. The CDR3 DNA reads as TGTGCCAGCAGTTTTACACTAGCCGGGGAGCTGTTTTTT. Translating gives CASSFTLAGELFF.

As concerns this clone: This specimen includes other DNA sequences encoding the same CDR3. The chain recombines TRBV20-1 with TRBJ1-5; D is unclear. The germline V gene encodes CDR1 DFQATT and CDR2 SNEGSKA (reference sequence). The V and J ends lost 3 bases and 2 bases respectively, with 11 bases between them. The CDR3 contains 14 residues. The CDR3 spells CSASELGGNQPQHF. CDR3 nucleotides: TGCAGTGCTAGTGAGCTGGGTGGCAATCAGCCCCAGCATTTT.

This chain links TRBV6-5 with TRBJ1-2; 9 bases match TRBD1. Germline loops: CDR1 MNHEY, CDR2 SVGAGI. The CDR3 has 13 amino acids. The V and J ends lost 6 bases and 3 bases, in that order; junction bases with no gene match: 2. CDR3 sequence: CASRRDRDYGYTF. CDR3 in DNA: TGTGCCAGCAGGAGGGACAGGGACTATGGCTACACCTTC.

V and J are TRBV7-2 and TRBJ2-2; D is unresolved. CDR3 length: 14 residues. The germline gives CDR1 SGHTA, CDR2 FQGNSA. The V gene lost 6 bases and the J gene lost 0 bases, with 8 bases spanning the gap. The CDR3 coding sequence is TGTGCCAGCAGACGGCTTACGAACACCGGGGAGCTGTTTTTT. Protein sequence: CASRRLTNTGELFF.

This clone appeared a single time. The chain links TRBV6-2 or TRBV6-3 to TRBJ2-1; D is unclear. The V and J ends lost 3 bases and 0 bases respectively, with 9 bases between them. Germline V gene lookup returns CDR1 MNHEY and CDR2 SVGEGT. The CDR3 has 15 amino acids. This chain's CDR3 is CASSYSESSYNEQFF. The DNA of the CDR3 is TGTGCCAGCAGTTATTCGGAAAGCTCCTACAATGAGCAGTTCTTC.

The CDR3 protein is CAISRGAHTDTQYF. The CDR3 DNA is TGTGCCATCAGCAGGGGGGCCCACACAGATACGCAGTATTTT. The chain is built from TRBV10-3 and TRBJ2-3; the D gene is possibly TRBD1 (7 bases). CDR3 length equals 14 residues. CDR1 is ENHRY, CDR2 SYGVKD, per germline. The V and J ends lost 6 bases and 2 bases respectively, with 12 bases between them.

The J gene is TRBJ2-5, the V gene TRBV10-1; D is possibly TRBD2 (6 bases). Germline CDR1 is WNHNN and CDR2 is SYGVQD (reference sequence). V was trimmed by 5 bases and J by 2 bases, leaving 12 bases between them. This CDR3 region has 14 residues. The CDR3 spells CASSNSAGQETQYF. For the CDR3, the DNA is TGCGCCAGCAGTAACAGCGCGGGGCAAGAGACCCAGTACTTC.

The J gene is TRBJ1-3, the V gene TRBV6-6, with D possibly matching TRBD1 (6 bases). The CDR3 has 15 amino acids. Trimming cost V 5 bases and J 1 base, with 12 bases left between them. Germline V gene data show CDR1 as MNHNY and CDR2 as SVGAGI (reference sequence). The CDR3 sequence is CASSPDRRSGNTIYF. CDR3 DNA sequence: TGTGCCAGCAGTCCTGACAGGAGGTCTGGAAACACCATATATTTT.

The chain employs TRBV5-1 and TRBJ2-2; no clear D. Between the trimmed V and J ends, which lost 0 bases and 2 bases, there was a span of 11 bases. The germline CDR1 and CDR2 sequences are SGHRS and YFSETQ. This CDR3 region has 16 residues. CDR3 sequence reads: CASSLGPNLNTGELFF. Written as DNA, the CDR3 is TGCGCCAGCAGCTTGGGCCCAAATCTAAACACCGGGGAGCTGTTTTTT.

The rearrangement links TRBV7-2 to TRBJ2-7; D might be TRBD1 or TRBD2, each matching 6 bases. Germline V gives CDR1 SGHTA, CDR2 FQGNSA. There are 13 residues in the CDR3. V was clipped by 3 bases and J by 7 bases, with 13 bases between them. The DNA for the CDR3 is TGTGCCAGCAGCTTCCCAGGGGCGGGGGAGCAGTACGTC. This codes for CASSFPGAGEQYV.

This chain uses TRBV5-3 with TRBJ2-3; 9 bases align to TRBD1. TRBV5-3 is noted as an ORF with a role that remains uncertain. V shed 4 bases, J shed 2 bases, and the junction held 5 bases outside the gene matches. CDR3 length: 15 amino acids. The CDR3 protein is CARSHRDRDTDTQYF. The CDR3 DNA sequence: TGTGCCAGAAGCCACCGGGACAGGGACACAGATACGCAGTATTTT.

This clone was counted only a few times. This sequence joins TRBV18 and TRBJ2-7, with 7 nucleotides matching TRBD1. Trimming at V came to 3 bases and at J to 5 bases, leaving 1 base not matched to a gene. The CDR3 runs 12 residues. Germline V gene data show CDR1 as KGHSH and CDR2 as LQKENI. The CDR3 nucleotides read TGTGCCAGCTCACCCACAGGGGACGAGCAGTACGTC. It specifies CASSPTGDEQYV.

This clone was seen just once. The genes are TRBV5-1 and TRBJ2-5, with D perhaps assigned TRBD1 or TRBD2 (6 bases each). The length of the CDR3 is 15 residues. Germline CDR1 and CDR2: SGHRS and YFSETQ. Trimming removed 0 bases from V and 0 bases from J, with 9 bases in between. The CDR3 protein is CASSLGRGDQETQYF. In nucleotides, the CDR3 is TGCGCCAGCAGCTTGGGAAGGGGGGACCAAGAGACCCAGTACTTC.

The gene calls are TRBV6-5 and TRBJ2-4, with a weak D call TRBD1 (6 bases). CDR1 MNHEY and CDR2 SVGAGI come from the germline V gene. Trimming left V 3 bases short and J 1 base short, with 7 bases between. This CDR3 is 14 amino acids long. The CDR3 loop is CASSYDRAKNIQYF. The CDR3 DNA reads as TGTGCCAGCAGTTATGACAGGGCCAAAAACATTCAGTACTTC.